This T cell receptor (beta chain) was identified in a study of blood T cells in healthy people across ages. General observations from the study: As naive T cell percentage varied, TCR beta diversity correlated strongly with it. PBMCs went unsorted, and a conclusive naive versus antigen-experienced comparison was therefore prevented.

This clonotype turned up a few times. Antigen: not known. A second about 7 to 12 cycle PCR used barcoded and J-beta primers. Every molecule of cDNA carried a tag from a template-switch adaptor with 12 random nucleotides. One entry per CDR3 protein results from TCRdb running MiXCR on the 5' RACE reads. The table lists 700,000 or so distinct CDR3 sequences, over 20% of them singletons. Total RNA was extracted at no less than 5.5 micrograms per sample. The CDR3 is 15 residues long. CDR1 is SGHTA and CDR2 is FQGNSA in the germline V gene. The sample taken for sequencing was blood. The clonotype was recovered from a man in his 70s in good health. The chain links TRBV7-2 to TRBJ2-5, with D tentatively TRBD1 (5 bases). The J call may be faulty, since TRBJ2-7 better matches the DNA end. The CDR3, as DNA: TGTGCCAGCAGCTTGGGGCTCGAGCCCATCTACGAGCAGTACGTC. As protein: CASSLGLEPIYEQYV.